The 6 T cell receptor beta chains below all came from one sample that was sequenced in a study of blood T cells in healthy people across ages. A J-beta primer mix and a sample-barcoded 5' primer were used in a second PCR of about 7 to 12 cycles. Via MiXCR, TCRdb re-called the 5' RACE reads, giving one row per CDR3 protein. The sample contains about 1,400,000 distinct CDR3 sequences, roughly 64% of which appear only once. Input material: blood. The receptors derive from a man between 18 and 29 years old in good health.

This clonotype was detected only a few times. The CDR3 coding sequence is TGTGCCAGCAGTCGAAATCGGGACACAGAGCAGTACTTC. It translates to CASSRNRDTEQYF. V usage is TRBV6-2 or TRBV6-3 and J usage is TRBJ2-7; D possibly corresponds to TRBD1 (6 bases). Germline V gives CDR1 MNHEY, CDR2 SVGEGT. The CDR3 has 13 amino acids. V was pared by 5 bases and J by 7 bases, with 15 bases between.

This chain joins TRBV5-6 and TRBJ2-1, with TRBD2 matching 9 bases. The CDR3 spans 15 residues. V dropped 4 bases and J dropped 3; count of bases not matched to a gene: 5. Germline lookup yields CDR1 SGHDT and CDR2 YYEEEE. This CDR3 is CASSPGLAHYNEQFF. For the CDR3, the DNA is TGTGCCAGCAGCCCTGGACTAGCGCACTACAATGAGCAGTTCTTC.

A few counts support this clonotype. The genes are TRBV7-2 and TRBJ2-4; D not certain. This CDR3 spans 15 amino acids. The V end was cut by 5 bases, the J end by 0 bases, with 11 bases between. Germline V gene data show CDR1 as SGHTA and CDR2 as FQGNSA. This CDR3 reads CASSARELAKNIQYF. The CDR3 DNA reads as TGTGCCAGCAGCGCCAGAGAACTAGCCAAAAACATTCAGTACTTC.

The chain joins TRBV6-2 or TRBV6-3 to TRBJ1-1; D gene unclear. In germline, CDR1 is MNHEY, CDR2 SVGEGT. The CDR3 is 12 amino acids. With 6 bases removed from V and 11 bases from J, the gap between germline ends came to 16 bases. Here the CDR3 DNA reads TGTGCCAGCAGACAATCGATCAACGTGGCTTTCTTT. This encodes CASRQSINVAFF.

The V gene is TRBV4-3, the J gene TRBJ2-3; TRBD2 matches 7 bases. Germline assignment: CDR1 LGHNA and CDR2 YSLEER. This CDR3 spans 14 amino acids. V shed 3 bases and J 5 bases; nucleotides not matched to a gene: 5. CDR3 sequence: CASSQEAGRDTQYF. The CDR3 DNA reads TGCGCCAGCAGCCAGGAAGCGGGGCGAGATACGCAGTATTTT.

This chain connects TRBV5-1 to TRBJ1-2; D ambiguous. The CDR3 extends over 13 amino acids. Trimming removed 4 bases at V and 8 bases at J, with 15 bases between. Germline V CDR1 and CDR2: SGHRS, YFSETQ. CDR3 residues: CASSPIQTEGYTF. The DNA for the CDR3 is TGCGCCAGCAGCCCAATTCAGACGGAAGGCTACACCTTC. The complete variable domain, with remaining parts taken from reference TRBV5-1 and TRBJ1-2, reads KAGVTQTPRYLIKTRGQQVTLSCSPISGHRSVSWYQQTPGQGLQFLFEYFSETQRNKGNFPGRFSGRQFSNSRSEMNVSTLELGDSALYLCASSPIQTEGYTFGSGTRLTVV.